Listed below are T cell receptor beta chains from one sample, sequenced in a study of shared clonotypes between healthy human individuals. TCRdb's table, derived via immunoSEQ multiplex PCR, lists solely in-frame clones and lacks some. The sample includes approximately 2.3 million clones, 85% to 95% of them seen just once. Sequenced sample: naive CD4+ T cells from PBMCs. Every receptor here comes from a man between 18 and 29 years old in good health. Some clones in this sample may be carry-over from other donors' samples. Both conserved end residues are part of each CDR3. A D gene is named only where the DNA matches it firmly. The size of a clone is reported for some rows only, either as once, few or many, or as a class for expanded clones.

>TRBJ2-1|-|-|TRBV28
TGTGCCAGCAGTTTATATTCCGGGGCCCCCTACAATGAGCAGTTCTTC
CASSLYSGAPYNEQFF
>TRBJ2-7|-|-|TRBV19
TGTGCCAGTAGTATAGTGGTTGGGACCACTGACAAAACACCTAGGTACGAGCAGTACTTC
CASSIVVGTTDKTPRYEQYF
>TRBJ2-3|-|TRBD2|TRBV19
TGTGCCAGTACTGACAGGCCTCAGCGGGAGGGGAGCACAGATACGCAGTATTTT
CASTDRPQREGSTDTQYF
>TRBJ1-5|-|-|TRBV19
TGTGCCAGTAGAACAGGGAATCAGCCCCAGCATTTT
CASRTGNQPQHF
>TRBJ2-2|-|TRBD2|TRBV9
TGTGCCAGCAGCGTTCTTCAAGCGGGAGGGCGGGGCACCGGGGAGCTGTTTTTT
CASSVLQAGGRGTGELFF
>TRBJ1-1|once|-|TRBV28
TGTGCCAGCAGTTCCTGGGGGGGGGCCGAAACGGTTGAAGCTTTCTTT
CASSSWGGAETVEAFF
>TRBJ1-1|-|-|TRBV6-5
TGTGCCAGCAGTTACCGGGGTGGAACTGAAGCTTTCTTT
CASSYRGGTEAFF
>TRBJ2-2|-|-|TRBV4-1
TGCGCCAGCAGCCCCCCGTGGCAGCTCGAGGATGGCGGGGAGCTGTTTTTT
CASSPPWQLEDGGELFF
>TRBJ1-1|few|-|TRBV5-1
TGCGCCAGCAACGGGGGGACGAACACTGAAGCTTTCTTT
CASNGGTNTEAFF
>TRBJ2-7|-|-|TRBV6-1
TGTGCCAGCACCCAAGTCTCCTACGAGCAGTACTTC
CASTQVSYEQYF
>TRBJ2-2|-|TRBD2|TRBV7-2
TGTGCCAGCAGCATCACTAGCGGGAGTAACACCGGGGAGCTGTTTTTT
CASSITSGSNTGELFF
>TRBJ2-7|-|-|TRBV30
TGTGCCTGGAGTGTACTATACGAGCAGTACTTC
CAWSVLYEQYF
>TRBJ1-2|-|TRBD1|TRBV19
TGTGCCAGTAACGGGGACAGGGCCGTTGGCTACACCTTC
CASNGDRAVGYTF
>TRBJ2-7|-|TRBD2|TRBV7-6
TGTGCCAGCAGCCCCGGGGAGGGATCCTACGAGCAGTACTTC
CASSPGEGSYEQYF
>TRBJ1-5|-|-|TRBV19
TGTGCCAGTAGGGGGAACGAGGGTCAGCCCCAGCATTTT
CASRGNEGQPQHF
>TRBJ2-1|-|-|TRBV7-3
TGTGCCAGCAGCTTAACGGACGGCGGGCCTGAGCAGTTCTTC
CASSLTDGGPEQFF
>TRBJ2-3|-|TRBD2|TRBV19
TGTGCCAGTAGTGCGGGACTAGCGCGTAGCACAGATACGCAGTATTTT
CASSAGLARSTDTQYF
>TRBJ2-5|-|TRBD1|TRBV2
TGTGCCAGCAGGACAGGGGGCGCCCGGGAGACCCAGTACTTC
CASRTGGARETQYF
>TRBJ1-2|-|-|TRBV14
TGTGCCAGCAGCCAAGATTTGAGGCCGGGAGGCTACACCTTC
CASSQDLRPGGYTF
>TRBJ2-7|-|-|TRBV2
TGTGCCAGCAGGATCCGGGACACTGGCTGGGACTCCTACGAGCAGTACTTC
CASRIRDTGWDSYEQYF
>TRBJ1-2|-|-|TRBV4-1
TGCGCCAGCAGCCAAGAATGGAGCGCCTTCTATGGCTACACCTTC
CASSQEWSAFYGYTF
>TRBJ2-5|-|-|TRBV5-6
TGTGCCAGCAGCTTGTCGGGAAGCCAAGAGACCCAGTACTTC
CASSLSGSQETQYF
>TRBJ2-5|-|-|TRBV5-1
TGCGCCAGCAGCCTGGACACCGGCCAGGGGACCCAGTACTTC
CASSLDTGQGTQYF
>TRBJ1-1|once|-|TRBV5-6
TGTGCCAGCACCGGCCCAGGGACTATGAACACTGAAGCTTTCTTT
CASTGPGTMNTEAFF
>TRBJ1-6|-|-|TRBV11-2
TGTGCCAGCACGGGCGGAGCTGCCTATAATTCACCCCTCCACTTT
CASTGGAAYNSPLHF
>TRBJ2-1|-|-|TRBV9
TGTGCCAGCAGCGTTAGGGGGGGCAATGAGCAGTTCTTC
CASSVRGGNEQFF
>TRBJ2-3|-|-|TRBV5-1
TGCGCCAGCAGCTTGGGAGGGCCCGGCGTTGCTACGCAGTATTTT
CASSLGGPGVATQYF
>TRBJ2-1|-|-|TRBV5-1
TGCGCCAGCAGCCCGGCCAGTCTGAATGAGCAGTTCTTC
CASSPASLNEQFF
>TRBJ2-6|-|TRBD1|TRBV9
TGTGCCAGCAGCCAGGATGTCTGGACAGGGTACCTCTCTGGGGCCAACGTCCTGACTTTC
CASSQDVWTGYLSGANVLTF
>TRBJ2-5|-|-|TRBV6-5
TGTGCCAGCAGTGAAGAGCCAGCAAAAGAGACCCAGTACTTC
CASSEEPAKETQYF
>TRBJ2-2|once|-|TRBV5-1
TGCGCCAGCAGCCGAGCCTCAGGGACCTCCCCGAACACCGGGGAGCTGTTTTTT
CASSRASGTSPNTGELFF
>TRBJ2-3|-|-|TRBV12-5
TGTGCTAGTGGCCTGCTGGGCACAGATACGCAGTATTTT
CASGLLGTDTQYF
>TRBJ2-7|-|TRBD2|TRBV5-4
TGTGCCAGCAGCTCCGGGACTAGCGGTCCCTACGAGCAGTACTTC
CASSSGTSGPYEQYF
>TRBJ2-7|-|TRBD2|TRBV5-1
TGCGCCAGCAGCTTGAAGGGATTTGAGCGGGAGTCCCAACCACGCTACGAGCAGTACTTC
CASSLKGFERESQPRYEQYF
>TRBJ2-3|-|-|TRBV19
TGTGCCAGTAGGCTCCCAGGGAACTGGGGAGCGTATTTT
CASRLPGNWGAYF
>TRBJ2-1|once|TRBD1|TRBV28
TGTGCCAGCAGGGGACAGGGGGCTGACAATGAGCAGTTCTTC
CASRGQGADNEQFF
>TRBJ1-3|-|-|TRBV5-1
TGCGCCAGCAGCTTGGCCGGGGTTGCTGGAAACACCATATATTTT
CASSLAGVAGNTIYF
>TRBJ2-3|-|-|TRBV7-3
TGTGCCAGCAGCTCGGGACCTGGCACAGATACGCAGTATTTT
CASSSGPGTDTQYF
>TRBJ2-3|-|TRBD2|TRBV28
TGTGCCAGCGTATCCGGGACTATCACAGATACGCAGTATTTT
CASVSGTITDTQYF
>TRBJ2-1|-|-|TRBV28
TGTGCCAGCAGACGACGAGGGAAAACCCTCTCCTACAATGAGCAGTTCTTC
CASRRRGKTLSYNEQFF
>TRBJ1-1|-|-|TRBV9
TGTGCCAGCAGCGTAGGTGGGCAGGGGACCGACACTGAAGCTTTCTTT
CASSVGGQGTDTEAFF
>TRBJ2-1|-|TRBD2|TRBV7-9
TGTGCCAGCAGCTCTGGGGGGACTAGCTCCTACAATGAGCAGTTCTTC
CASSSGGTSSYNEQFF
>TRBJ2-3|-|TRBD1|TRBV6-1
TGTGCCAGCAGTGCTCCCCCCGGGACAGCCGGGATAGATACGCAGTATTTT
CASSAPPGTAGIDTQYF
>TRBJ2-1|-|TRBD2|TRBV7-3
TGTGCCAGCAGCTCACTAGCGGGCTACAATGAGCAGTTCTTC
CASSSLAGYNEQFF
>TRBJ1-3|-|TRBD1|TRBV19
TGTGCCAGTAGTATTACCGGGACAGGGACAGGAAACACCATATATTTT
CASSITGTGTGNTIYF